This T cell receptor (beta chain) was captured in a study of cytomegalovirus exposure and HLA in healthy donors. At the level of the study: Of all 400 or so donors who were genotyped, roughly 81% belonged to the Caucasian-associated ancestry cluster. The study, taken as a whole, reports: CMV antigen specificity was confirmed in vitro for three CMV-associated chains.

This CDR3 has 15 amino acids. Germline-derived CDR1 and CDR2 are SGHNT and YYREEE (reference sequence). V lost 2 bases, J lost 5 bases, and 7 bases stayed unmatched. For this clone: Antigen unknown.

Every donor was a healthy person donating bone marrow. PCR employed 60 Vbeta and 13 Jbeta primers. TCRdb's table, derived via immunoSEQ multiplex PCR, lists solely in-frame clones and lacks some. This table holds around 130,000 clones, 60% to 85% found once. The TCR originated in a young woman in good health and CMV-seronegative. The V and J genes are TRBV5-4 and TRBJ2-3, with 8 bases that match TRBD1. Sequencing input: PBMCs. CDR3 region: CASSFQGQGVDTQYF. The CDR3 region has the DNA TGTGCCAGCAGCTTTCAAGGACAGGGAGTAGATACGCAGTATTTT.